Listed below are T cell receptor beta chains from one sample, sequenced in a study of control samples from healthy donors and cancer patients. Sequencing was performed with immunoSEQ multiplex PCR; in TCRdb, only in-frame clones are kept and a portion is missing. The sample carries 55,000 to 65,000 clones, 87% recorded once. The specimen was PBMCs. Receptors originate from a woman aged 55 to 70 with lung cancer. The CDR3 runs from the conserved cysteine through the conserved F or W.

J	V	CDR3
TRBJ1-5	TRBV15	CATRWTGGSNQPQHF
TRBJ1-5	TRBV7-9	CASSLAVGGLRGNQPQHF
TRBJ1-5	TRBV19	CASSIGLYQPQHF
TRBJ2-3	TRBV5-1	CASSLVPASGGSTDTQYF
TRBJ2-5	TRBV7-7	CASSSGQGAGETQYF
TRBJ2-5	TRBV6-6	CASSYEFQGETQYF
TRBJ1-2	TRBV29-1	CSAEGTVRNGYTF
TRBJ2-3	TRBV11-2	CASSTGRGSTDTQYF
TRBJ2-1	TRBV2	CASSGQEGGRYNEQFF
TRBJ2-1	TRBV7-2	CASSFKSGYNEQFF